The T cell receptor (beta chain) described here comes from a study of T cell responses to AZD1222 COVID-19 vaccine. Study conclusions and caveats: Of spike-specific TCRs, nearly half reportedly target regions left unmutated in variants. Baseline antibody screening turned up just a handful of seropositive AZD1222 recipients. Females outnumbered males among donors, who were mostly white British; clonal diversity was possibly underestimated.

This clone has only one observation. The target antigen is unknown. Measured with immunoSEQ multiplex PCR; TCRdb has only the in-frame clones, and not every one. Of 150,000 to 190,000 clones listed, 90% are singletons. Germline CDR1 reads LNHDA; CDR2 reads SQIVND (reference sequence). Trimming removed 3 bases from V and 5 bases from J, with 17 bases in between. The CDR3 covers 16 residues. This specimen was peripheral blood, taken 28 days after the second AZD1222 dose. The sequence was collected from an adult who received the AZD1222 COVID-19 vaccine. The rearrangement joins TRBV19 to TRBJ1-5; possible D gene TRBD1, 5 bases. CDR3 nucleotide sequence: TGTGCCAGTAGTATGGGGCCGACAGCCCTCGATCAGCCCCAGCATTTT. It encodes CASSMGPTALDQPQHF. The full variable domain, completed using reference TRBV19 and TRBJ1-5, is DGGITQSPKYLFRKEGQNVTLSCEQNLNHDAMYWYRQDPGQGLRLIYYSQIVNDFQKGDIAEGYSVSREKKESFPLTVTSAQKNPTAFYLCASSMGPTALDQPQHFGDGTRLSIL.